This entry describes one T cell receptor (beta chain). The record originates from a study of T-cell memory formation after mild COVID-19. The CDR3 is 14 residues long. The junction had 5 bases not matched to a gene; V was cut back by 8 bases and J by 1 base. TCRdb reanalysed the 5' RACE reads using MiXCR and keeps one entry per CDR3 protein. Among 300,000 to 350,000 distinct CDR3 sequences, about 13% were seen once, and the ten largest hold roughly 21%. The material sequenced was PBMCs or a T cell subset sorted from them (not recorded which). This sequence originates from a man aged 18-30 years who had mild COVID-19 (a few samples of this study predate the infection). Cell type and time point are not known. This chain joins TRBV12-3 or TRBV12-4 and TRBJ2-3; the match to TRBD2 covers 8 bases. Written as DNA, the CDR3 is TGTGCCAGCGGCGTAGCGGGGCGCACAGATACGCAGTATTTT. It translates to CASGVAGRTDTQYF.